The present TCR beta chain was sequenced within a study of neurological immune-mediated disorders. In its sample, this clonotype was seen many times. TCRdb recomputed calls from the 5' RACE reads with MiXCR, one row per CDR3 protein. The data hold about 74,000 distinct CDR3 sequences, with less than 5.5% observed a single time. Trimming cost V 5 bases and J 5 bases, with 16 bases left between them. This CDR3 comprises 14 residues. The TCR was taken from a man aged 18 to 30 with multiple sclerosis. The chain couples TRBV12-3 or TRBV12-4 to TRBJ2-7; perhaps TRBD1 as D (6 bases). The sequencing input was PBMCs. CDR3 region: CASSLPQGNNEQYF. CDR3 nucleotide sequence: TGTGCCAGCAGTCTTCCGCAGGGGAATAACGAGCAGTACTTC.